This T cell receptor (beta chain) was retrieved from a study of PD-L1 blockade in urothelial cancer. Study-level background: Dosed intravenously at 1,200 mg every 3 weeks, atezolizumab was initiated by patients around 2014. The researchers analyzed blood 3 weeks (second dose) and 6 weeks after treatment start. Prior regimens of chemotherapy numbered 0 to 3 per patient.

CDR1 and CDR2 from the germline V gene are SGHTA and FQGNSA. The CDR3 covers 13 residues. The junction had 4 bases not matched to a gene; V was cut back by 2 bases and J by 9 bases. This clone has just a few counts. The time point is: pretreatment peripheral blood. Produced via immunoSEQ multiplex PCR; TCRdb's table is partial and in-frame only. The table includes 60,000 to 65,000 clones, about 86% detected once. This receptor was obtained from a man in his 70s with urothelial cancer. The sample in question was PBMCs, obtained around atezolizumab (anti-PD-L1) treatment. The V and J genes are TRBV7-2 and TRBJ2-1, with 7 nucleotides matching TRBD2. CDR3 residues: CASSLRLAGEQFF. The CDR3 DNA is TGTGCCAGCAGCTTACGACTAGCCGGTGAGCAGTTCTTC.